Following are 28 T cell receptor beta chains from one sample sequenced in a study of vaccination and CD4 T cells after COVID-19. These TCRs are of unknown antigen specificity. Treatment described: roughly 10-day PBMC culture with coronavirus spike peptide pools or control peptides (ViraFEST assay). CD4+ T cells that had been cultured provided DNA sequenced with the Oncomine TCR Beta short-read assay. TCRdb re-called the PCR reads through MiXCR, storing one row per CDR3 protein. The sample yields 12,000 or so distinct CDR3 sequences, approximately 50% seen once. The sequenced sample was CD4+ T cells from blood, cultured in vitro. These receptor sequences come from a human donor who had recovered from COVID-19.

By sample fraction, this clonotype is medium-sized. The J gene is TRBJ1-1, the V gene TRBV11-1; TRBD1 agrees at 9 bases. The V gene end was trimmed by 5 bases and the J gene end by 1 base; junction bases not matched to a gene: 8. Germline V gene sequence: CDR1 SGHAT, CDR2 FQDESV (reference sequence). The CDR3 has 16 residues. The CDR3 DNA follows: TGTGCCAGCAGCCACGGGACAGGGAGGGGGAACACTGAAGCTTTCTTT. Translated, it gives CASSHGTGRGNTEAFF.

This clonotype was detected once. The chain combines TRBV19 with TRBJ2-7; 10 positions agree with TRBD2. V lost 1 base and J lost 2; bases outside the gene matches: 17. Germline CDR1 is LNHDA and CDR2 is SQIVND (reference sequence). This CDR3 contains 20 residues. CDR3 nucleotides: TGTGCCAGTAGTATAGGGTCCGGGTGGCTAGCGGGGGATCATACCTACGAGCAGTACTTC. It is translated as CASSIGSGWLAGDHTYEQYF.

The sample holds one count of this clonotype. The chain recombines TRBV11-2 with TRBJ2-1; 7 bases are a match to TRBD2. CDR1 is SGHAT and CDR2 is FQNNGV in the germline V gene. The CDR3 has 16 residues. The junction had 9 bases not matched to a gene; V was cut back by 4 bases and J by 3 bases. CDR3 coding DNA: TGTGCCAGCAGCTCCCGAAGCGGGGTCAACTACAATGAGCAGTTCTTC. It is translated as CASSSRSGVNYNEQFF.

This clonotype was counted between two and nine times. V is TRBV7-2 and J is TRBJ1-5; D may be TRBD1 (5 bases). The CDR3 is made up of 13 amino acids. The ends were cut back, 5 bases at V and 5 bases at J, with 10 bases in the middle. Germline V CDR1 and CDR2: SGHTA, FQGNSA. The CDR3 loop is CASSKDSYQPQHF. CDR3 in DNA: TGTGCCAGCAGCAAAGACAGTTATCAGCCCCAGCATTTT.

The chain employs TRBV2 and TRBJ1-2, with D perhaps TRBD1 (5 bases). V was clipped by 7 bases and J by 0 bases, with 12 bases between them. The CDR3 runs 14 residues. Germline V gives CDR1 SNHLY, CDR2 FYNNEI. The CDR3 region has the DNA TGTGCCAGCACCTTGAGGGGAACTAACTATGGCTACACCTTC. This codes for CASTLRGTNYGYTF.

V and J are TRBV20-1 and TRBJ1-2; tentatively, D is TRBD1 (6 bases). The CDR3 is 15 residues long. The germline gives CDR1 DFQATT, CDR2 SNEGSKA (reference sequence). V was trimmed by 6 bases and J by 3 bases, leaving 20 bases between them. The CDR3 reads CSAGGSGGADYGYTF. Written as DNA, the CDR3 is TGCAGTGCGGGAGGGTCCGGGGGCGCTGACTATGGCTACACCTTC.

This chain uses TRBV19 with TRBJ1-2, with TRBD1 identical over 9 bases. Germline trimming cut 5 bases from V and 4 bases from J; bases unmatched to any gene: 17. The CDR3 spans 18 residues. The germline gives CDR1 LNHDA, CDR2 SQIVND (reference sequence). CDR3 coding DNA: TGTGCCAGTAGTCCCCCTGAAGGACAGGGGACCCGGTTCTATGGCTACACCTTC. This codes for CASSPPEGQGTRFYGYTF.

CDR3: CASSLGGEQFF. The CDR3 nucleotides are TGTGCCAGCAGTTTGGGGGGTGAGCAGTTCTTC. J is TRBJ2-1 and V is TRBV6-2 or TRBV6-3, with D possibly being TRBD2 (6 bases). The CDR3 loop spans 11 amino acids. Per the germline V gene, CDR1 is MNHEY and CDR2 is SVGEGT. With 4 bases removed from V and 9 bases from J, the gap between germline ends came to 7 bases.

This clonotype was seen a handful of times. The genes are TRBV6-5 and TRBJ1-2; D not resolved. Germline V gene data show CDR1 as MNHEY and CDR2 as SVGAGI. V was pared by 4 bases and J by 1 base, with 10 bases between. This CDR3 has 14 residues. CDR3 in DNA: TGTGCCAGCAGTTCCCTAAGCAGTAACTATGGCTACACCTTC. Its translation: CASSSLSSNYGYTF.

This rearrangement joins TRBV6-1 to TRBJ1-3; TRBD1 might be the D (5 bases). The germline V and J ends were trimmed by 10 bases and 0 bases, with 19 bases remaining between them. CDR1 and CDR2 (germline): MNHNS, SASEGT. The CDR3 extends over 16 amino acids. DNA for the CDR3: TGTGCCACCGGGGTGGCGGGGACCCACTCTGGAAACACCATATATTTT. Protein: CATGVAGTHSGNTIYF.

The chain carries TRBV5-1 and TRBJ1-2, with 9 bases fitting TRBD1. CDR3 length equals 15 residues. CDR1 SGHRS and CDR2 YFSETQ come from the germline V gene. Trimming took 3 bases from V and 4 from J; bases not matched to a gene: 7. CDR3 nucleotides: TGCGCCAGCAGCTCAGACTTGACAGGGGGCTATGGCTACACCTTC. It translates to CASSSDLTGGYGYTF.

The sample holds one count of this clonotype. The V and J genes are TRBV7-2 and TRBJ2-7, with D perhaps given as TRBD1 or TRBD2 (5 bases each). Trimming cost V 8 bases and J 0 bases, with 14 bases left between them. The length of the CDR3 is 14 residues. Germline V gene sequence: CDR1 SGHTA, CDR2 FQGNSA. CDR3: CASGPGPGSYEQYF. DNA of the CDR3: TGTGCCAGCGGACCGGGACCTGGCTCCTACGAGCAGTACTTC.

The table lists this clonotype with a few counts. This chain joins TRBV7-9 and TRBJ1-1; no definite D call. The CDR3 consists of 12 residues. The V gene lost 3 bases and the J gene lost 3 bases, with 5 bases spanning the gap. CDR1 SEHNR and CDR2 FQNEAQ come from the germline V gene (reference sequence). The CDR3: CASSFVHTEAFF. For the CDR3, the DNA is TGTGCCAGCAGCTTCGTCCACACTGAAGCTTTCTTT. Together with reference TRBV7-9 and TRBJ1-1, the CDR3 gives the full variable domain: DTGVSQNPRHKITKRGQNVTFRCDPISEHNRLYWYRQTLGQGPEFLTYFQNEAQLEKSRLLSDRFSAERPKGSFSTLEIQRTEQGDSAMYLCASSFVHTEAFFGQGTRLTVV.

This clonotype was found once. The chain links TRBV2 to TRBJ1-1; 7 bases fit TRBD1. The CDR3 has 14 amino acids. V lost 6 bases to trimming and J lost 1 base; unmatched junction nucleotides: 5. Germline CDR1 is SNHLY and CDR2 is FYNNEI. CDR3 amino acids: CASRPRQGNTEAFF. The CDR3 bases are TGTGCCAGCAGACCTAGACAGGGGAACACTGAAGCTTTCTTT.

This chain uses TRBV30 with TRBJ1-6, with D tentatively TRBD1 (6 bases). V lost 8 bases to trimming and J lost 12 bases, with 17 bases between them. The length of the CDR3 is 12 residues. CDR1 GTSNPN and CDR2 SVGIG come from the germline V gene (reference sequence). The CDR3 region has the DNA TGTGCCGGAATGGGGGCCAACGTACCCCTCCACTTT. Its translation: CAGMGANVPLHF.

V gene TRBV27 combines with J gene TRBJ1-5, with TRBD1 as a possible D gene (5 bases). V was clipped by 4 bases and J by 2 bases, with 12 bases between them. Per the germline V gene, CDR1 is MNHEY and CDR2 is SMNVEV (reference sequence). This CDR3 spans 15 amino acids. In DNA, the CDR3 is TGTGCCAGCAGTTACCTCCGGGGGGGCAATCAGCCCCAGCATTTT. This translates into CASSYLRGGNQPQHF.

The chain uses TRBV7-8 and TRBJ2-3; D call uncertain. Trimming removed 5 bases at V and 6 bases at J, with 15 bases between. The CDR3 has 14 amino acids. Germline CDR1 SGHVS, CDR2 FQNEAQ. This chain's CDR3 is CASSPLAIGDTQYF. DNA for the CDR3: TGTGCCAGCAGCCCACTTGCGATAGGGGATACGCAGTATTTT.

To note about this clonotype: One end of the junction is discordant with germline, which a read error may explain. The chain employs TRBV10-3 and TRBJ1-2; D is unclear. Germline V gives CDR1 ENHRY, CDR2 SYGVKD. This CDR3 has 14 residues. CDR3 bases: TGTGTCATCAGTGAGTTGGCAGGTTACTATGGCTACACCTTC. It translates to CVISELAGYYGYTF.

This clonotype was seen a few times. V gene TRBV6-2 or TRBV6-3 combines with J gene TRBJ2-7; D gene uncertain. With 10 bases removed from V and 6 bases from J, the gap between germline ends came to 19 bases. The CDR3 consists of 13 residues. CDR1 MNHEY and CDR2 SVGEGT come from the germline V gene. The CDR3 DNA follows: TGTGCCACCGAGCAACAGCTGCTGTCCGAGCAGTACTTC. Protein: CATEQQLLSEQYF.

V usage is TRBV10-3 and J usage is TRBJ1-2; TRBD1 is a possible D gene (5 bases). Trimming stripped 2 bases from V and 3 bases from J, with 10 bases between. The CDR3 covers 14 residues. Germline-derived CDR1 and CDR2 are ENHRY and SYGVKD. The CDR3 nucleotides read TGTGCCATCAGTGAGAGTGGGGGGTACTATGGCTACACCTTC. Protein sequence: CAISESGGYYGYTF.

The gene calls are TRBV27 and TRBJ1-2, with D possibly TRBD1 on 6 matching bases. Trimming left V 5 bases short and J 6 bases short, with 13 bases between. The CDR3 loop spans 13 amino acids. CDR1 and CDR2 (germline): MNHEY, SMNVEV (reference sequence). CDR3 residues: CASSATGRDGYTF. For the CDR3, the DNA is TGTGCCAGCAGTGCTACAGGGAGGGATGGCTACACCTTC.

This chain links TRBV20-1 with TRBJ1-6; no firm D call. V lost 3 bases, J lost 7 bases, and 10 bases lay in between. The CDR3 is 13 amino acids. Germline-derived CDR1 and CDR2 are DFQATT and SNEGSKA (reference sequence). The CDR3 loop is CSARDLANSPLHF. The CDR3 DNA follows: TGCAGTGCTAGGGATTTAGCCAATTCACCCCTCCACTTT.

The V gene is TRBV19, the J gene TRBJ2-1, with 10 nucleotides matching TRBD2. The germline CDR1 and CDR2 sequences are LNHDA and SQIVND (reference sequence). With 7 bases clipped from V and 4 bases from J, the junction kept 7 bases outside the gene matches. The CDR3 is 15 residues long. CDR3 amino acids: CASMGAGGQYNEQFF. Here the CDR3 DNA reads TGTGCCAGTATGGGAGCGGGGGGGCAGTACAATGAGCAGTTCTTC. Full variable domain (rest looked up from reference TRBV19 and TRBJ2-1): DGGITQSPKYLFRKEGQNVTLSCEQNLNHDAMYWYRQDPGQGLRLIYYSQIVNDFQKGDIAEGYSVSREKKESFPLTVTSAQKNPTAFYLCASMGAGGQYNEQFFGPGTRLTVL.

The V and J genes are TRBV27 and TRBJ1-6, with 9 bases lining up with TRBD1. CDR1 MNHEY and CDR2 SMNVEV come from the germline V gene (reference sequence). This CDR3 has 14 amino acids. J was trimmed by 9 bases and V by 2 bases; bases with no gene match: 2. The CDR3 region has the DNA TGTGCCAGCAGTTTAGAACAGGGGGCTTCACCCCTCCACTTT. As protein: CASSLEQGASPLHF.

The V and J genes are TRBV20-1 and TRBJ2-5; 10 bases match TRBD2. Trimming removed 6 bases from V and 5 bases from J; junction bases left unmatched: 12. In germline, CDR1 is DFQATT, CDR2 SNEGSKA (reference sequence). The CDR3 is 15 amino acids. CDR3 in DNA: TGCAGTGCCCGGCTAGCGGGGGTCTGGACGGAGACCCAGTACTTC. This translates into CSARLAGVWTETQYF.

The gene calls are TRBV20-1 and TRBJ1-2, with D hard to call. CDR3 size: 13 residues. Germline lookup yields CDR1 DFQATT and CDR2 SNEGSKA (reference sequence). The DNA for the CDR3 is TGCAGCTCCAGGTTTGGGGATCACTATGGCTACACCTTC. It encodes CSSRFGDHYGYTF.

This chain uses TRBV18 with TRBJ2-1; perhaps TRBD2 as D (7 bases). Germline V gene sequence: CDR1 KGHSH, CDR2 LQKENI. The V end lost 0 bases, the J end lost 2 bases, and 11 bases lay between the germline ends. The CDR3 runs 16 residues. The CDR3 protein is CASSPPGGGAYNEQFF. The CDR3 DNA follows: TGTGCCAGCTCACCACCGGGCGGGGGCGCCTACAATGAGCAGTTCTTC.

This chain links TRBV30 with TRBJ1-1; no reliable D call. The CDR3 covers 14 residues. The ends were cut back, 6 bases at V and 0 bases at J, with 14 bases in the middle. Germline V gene lookup returns CDR1 GTSNPN and CDR2 SVGIG (reference sequence). CDR3 sequence (DNA): TGTGCCTGTATAACCGGGAGCCTGAACACTGAAGCTTTCTTT. It is translated as CACITGSLNTEAFF. The complete variable domain, with remaining parts taken from reference TRBV30 and TRBJ1-1, reads SQTIHQWPATLVQPVGSPLSLECTVEGTSNPNLYWYRQAAGRGLQLLFYSVGIGQISSEVPQNLSASRPQDRQFILSSKKLLLSDSGFYLCACITGSLNTEAFFGQGTRLTVV.